Listed below are T cell receptor beta chains from one sample, sequenced in a study of cytomegalovirus exposure and HLA in healthy donors. Clones were sequenced by immunoSEQ multiplex PCR, and TCRdb holds only the in-frame ones, with some missing. The data show 150,000 to 200,000 clones, around 75% seen once. The sample consisted of PBMCs. These receptors were taken from a human donor in good health. Both conserved end residues are part of each CDR3. The D gene is left open where the match is weak. Clone size is stated in some rows and not others, as once, few, many or a class when expanded.

CDR3aa: CATSRDPGPTYEQYF
CDR3nt: TGTGCCACCAGCAGAGATCCAGGCCCGACCTACGAGCAGTACTTC
v_gene: TRBV15
len: 15
abundance: -
j_gene: TRBJ2-7
d_gene: -

CDR3aa: CAAPHYEQYF
CDR3nt: TGTGCCGCCCCACACTACGAGCAGTACTTC
v_gene: TRBV21-1
len: 10
abundance: -
j_gene: TRBJ2-7
d_gene: -

CDR3aa: CASSEGIEAEAFF
CDR3nt: TGCGCCAGCAGTGAAGGAATCGAGGCTGAAGCTTTCTTT
v_gene: TRBV5-1
len: 13
abundance: -
j_gene: TRBJ1-1
d_gene: -

CDR3aa: CASSLIEHRTDTQYF
CDR3nt: TGTGCCAGCAGCTTAATCGAACACCGCACAGATACGCAGTATTTT
v_gene: TRBV7-9
len: 15
abundance: -
j_gene: TRBJ2-3
d_gene: -

CDR3aa: CASSLTGGTGANVLTF
CDR3nt: TGTGCCAGCAGCCTGACAGGGGGCACAGGGGCCAACGTCCTGACTTTC
v_gene: TRBV7-2
len: 16
abundance: -
j_gene: TRBJ2-6
d_gene: TRBD1

CDR3aa: CASSLGRATRENEQFF
CDR3nt: TGTGCCAGCAGCTTGGGCAGGGCGACTCGGGAGAATGAGCAGTTCTTC
v_gene: TRBV5-5
len: 16
abundance: few
j_gene: TRBJ2-1
d_gene: -

CDR3aa: CASSQDLGLAQSEQYF
CDR3nt: TGCGCCAGCAGCCAAGACCTCGGACTAGCGCAGAGCGAGCAGTACTTC
v_gene: TRBV4-3
len: 16
abundance: once
j_gene: TRBJ2-7
d_gene: TRBD2

CDR3aa: CATSISGGYSGELFF
CDR3nt: TGTGCCACCAGCATTAGCGGGGGGTATAGCGGGGAGCTGTTTTTT
v_gene: TRBV15
len: 15
abundance: once
j_gene: TRBJ2-2
d_gene: TRBD2

CDR3aa: CTSSPQRADWSSYNSPLHF
CDR3nt: TGCACCAGCAGCCCACAGAGGGCGGATTGGAGCTCCTATAATTCACCCCTCCACTTT
v_gene: TRBV1
len: 19
abundance: -
j_gene: TRBJ1-6
d_gene: -

CDR3aa: CASSPRTGLSYEQYF
CDR3nt: TGTGCCAGCAGCCCGAGGACAGGGCTCTCCTACGAGCAGTACTTC
v_gene: TRBV7-2
len: 15
abundance: -
j_gene: TRBJ2-7
d_gene: TRBD1

CDR3aa: CSYEDRGINYGYTF
CDR3nt: TGCAGCTATGAGGACAGGGGAATTAACTATGGCTACACCTTC
v_gene: TRBV29-1
len: 14
abundance: -
j_gene: TRBJ1-2
d_gene: TRBD1

CDR3aa: CASSLVYGETQYF
CDR3nt: TGTGCCAGCAGCTTAGTGTACGGGGAGACCCAGTACTTC
v_gene: TRBV7-6
len: 13
abundance: -
j_gene: TRBJ2-5
d_gene: -

CDR3aa: CASSALTLTGGTEAFF
CDR3nt: TGTGCCAGCAGTGCCTTAACCTTGACAGGGGGCACTGAAGCTTTCTTT
v_gene: TRBV25-1
len: 16
abundance: -
j_gene: TRBJ1-1
d_gene: TRBD1

CDR3aa: CASRGQGATYEQYF
CDR3nt: TGTGCCAGTAGGGGACAGGGTGCGACCTACGAGCAGTACTTC
v_gene: TRBV19
len: 14
abundance: -
j_gene: TRBJ2-7
d_gene: TRBD1

CDR3aa: CASSTLGQNDGYTF
CDR3nt: TGTGCCAGTAGTACACTAGGACAGAACGATGGCTACACCTTC
v_gene: TRBV19
len: 14
abundance: -
j_gene: TRBJ1-2
d_gene: -

CDR3aa: CASSKISETSFYVQYF
CDR3nt: TGCGCCAGCAGCAAGATTTCCGAGACATCTTTCTACGTGCAGTACTTC
v_gene: TRBV10-2
len: 16
abundance: -
j_gene: TRBJ2-7
d_gene: -

CDR3aa: CASSALDTTYEQYF
CDR3nt: TGTGCCAGTAGTGCCCTGGACACGACCTACGAGCAGTACTTC
v_gene: TRBV19
len: 14
abundance: -
j_gene: TRBJ2-7
d_gene: -

CDR3aa: CASSYRLGGGTEAFF
CDR3nt: TGTGCCAGCAGTTACCGGTTAGGGGGGGGCACTGAAGCTTTCTTT
v_gene: TRBV6-5
len: 15
abundance: -
j_gene: TRBJ1-1
d_gene: -

CDR3aa: CASRLRRGPHVYEQYF
CDR3nt: TGTGCAAGTCGCTTACGCAGGGGGCCCCATGTCTACGAGCAGTACTTC
v_gene: TRBV12-2
len: 16
abundance: few
j_gene: TRBJ2-7
d_gene: -

CDR3aa: CASSTTGTGYEQYF
CDR3nt: TGTGCCAGTTCGACCACAGGGACGGGGTACGAGCAGTACTTC
v_gene: TRBV19
len: 14
abundance: few
j_gene: TRBJ2-7
d_gene: -

CDR3aa: CASSQRATSEGGETQYF
CDR3nt: TGTGCCAGCAGCCAAAGGGCGACTAGCGAAGGGGGAGAGACCCAGTACTTC
v_gene: TRBV4-2
len: 17
abundance: -
j_gene: TRBJ2-5
d_gene: TRBD2

CDR3aa: CASSPYYTQGQAYYGYTF
CDR3nt: TGCGCCAGCAGCCCGTACTATACCCAGGGACAGGCCTACTATGGCTACACCTTC
v_gene: TRBV4-1
len: 18
abundance: -
j_gene: TRBJ1-2
d_gene: TRBD1

CDR3aa: CASSILVGLVNQPQHF
CDR3nt: TGTGCCAGTAGTATACTGGTGGGGCTGGTTAATCAGCCCCAGCATTTT
v_gene: TRBV19
len: 16
abundance: -
j_gene: TRBJ1-5
d_gene: -

CDR3aa: CAISESGQGLNTIYF
CDR3nt: TGTGCCATCAGTGAGTCGGGACAGGGCCTGAACACCATATATTTT
v_gene: TRBV10-3
len: 15
abundance: -
j_gene: TRBJ1-3
d_gene: TRBD1

CDR3aa: CASSQPTGFVTEAFF
CDR3nt: TGTGCCAGCAGCCAACCGACAGGGTTCGTCACTGAAGCTTTCTTT
v_gene: TRBV7-2
len: 15
abundance: -
j_gene: TRBJ1-1
d_gene: TRBD1